A selection of T cell receptor beta chains follows, all from one sample in a study of T-cell reconstitution after alpha-beta-depleted transplantation in children. TCRdb re-called the PCR reads with MiXCR, one entry per CDR3 protein. There are about 440,000 distinct CDR3 sequences in the sample; roughly 44% occur only once, and 27% lies in the top ten. The source material was PBMCs, sampled before TCRalphabeta/CD19-depleted stem cell transplant. The receptors were sampled from a girl aged 2 to 9 with aplastic anemia, due to receive a stem cell transplant. The CDR3 runs from the conserved cysteine through the conserved F or W. A D gene is named only where the DNA matches it firmly. Size tells how often a clone was seen (once, few, many) or the class of an expanded clone, and some rows leave it out.

CDR3 DNA	CDR3 protein	J gene	clone size	V gene	D gene
TGTGCCAGCAGCTTAAGGCCCCCCCTAAATCACGAGACCCAGTACTTC	CASSLRPPLNHETQYF	TRBJ2-5	NA	TRBV7-2	NA
TGTGCCAGCTCACCAGACCGACGGGCCTCTGGGGCCAACGTCCTGACTTTC	CASSPDRRASGANVLTF	TRBJ2-6	NA	TRBV18	NA
TGCAGTGCCGAGGCCGGACAGGGAGGCACTGAAGCTTTCTTT	CSAEAGQGGTEAFF	TRBJ1-1	many	TRBV20-1	TRBD1
TGTGCCAGCAGTTTAACCAACAGGGATACGCAGTATTTT	CASSLTNRDTQYF	TRBJ2-3	few	TRBV12-3/TRBV12-4	NA
TGTGCCAGCAGTCCGCGGGGACTAGCGGGGGAAGAGACCCAGTACTTC	CASSPRGLAGEETQYF	TRBJ2-5	NA	TRBV27	TRBD2
TGTGCCAGCAGAAAACCCTTCGCGGGGAGGACAGATACGCAGTATTTT	CASRKPFAGRTDTQYF	TRBJ2-3	NA	TRBV2	NA
TGTGCCAGCAGACATCTAGCGGGGGGCCAAGAGACCCAGTACTTC	CASRHLAGGQETQYF	TRBJ2-5	NA	TRBV7-8	TRBD2
TGTGCCAGCAGCTTGGCCGGACAGGCGGGACACGAGCAGTACTTC	CASSLAGQAGHEQYF	TRBJ2-7	NA	TRBV7-8	NA
TGTGCCAGCAGCCCCAGGGCTGGAAACACCATATATTTT	CASSPRAGNTIYF	TRBJ1-3	few	TRBV3-1	NA
TGTGCCAGCCGCAGGGACAGGTTTTACGAGCAGTACTTC	CASRRDRFYEQYF	TRBJ2-7	NA	TRBV28	TRBD1
TGCGCCAGCAGACTCGGGACTAGCGGGGAGTACGAGCAGTACTTC	CASRLGTSGEYEQYF	TRBJ2-7	NA	TRBV5-1	TRBD2
TGCAGTGCAAATAACAGGGCGGGTCAGCCCCAGCATTTT	CSANNRAGQPQHF	TRBJ1-5	many	TRBV20-1	NA
TGTGCCAGCGGAATGGCTCAGGGGGCGACTACGCAGTATTTT	CASGMAQGATTQYF	TRBJ2-3	few	TRBV7-9	TRBD1
TGCGCCAGCAGCCAAGTAAGGGACACCTACTCTGGAAACACCATATATTTT	CASSQVRDTYSGNTIYF	TRBJ1-3	NA	TRBV4-1	NA
TGTGCCACCCGGGACGGGGGCCCCACAGATACGCAGTATTTT	CATRDGGPTDTQYF	TRBJ2-3	NA	TRBV28	NA
TGCAGTGCTAGAGGTCACCGGGACAGGGGGTACAATGAGCAGTTCTTC	CSARGHRDRGYNEQFF	TRBJ2-1	many	TRBV20-1	TRBD1
TGTGCCAGCAGCTCCCCCTCGAATGAAAAACTGTTTTTT	CASSSPSNEKLFF	TRBJ1-4	many	TRBV7-9	NA
TGTGCCATCAGTGAACCTCCTAGCGGCCAATACAATGAGCAGTTCTTC	CAISEPPSGQYNEQFF	TRBJ2-1	NA	TRBV10-3	TRBD2
TGCAGTGCTGGGACGTATGAGCAGTTCTTC	CSAGTYEQFF	TRBJ2-1	NA	TRBV20-1	NA
TGTGCCACCAGCAGAGTGGTCCAGGGAACGGGCGACGAGCAGTACTTC	CATSRVVQGTGDEQYF	TRBJ2-7	NA	TRBV15	NA
TGCGCCAGCAGCATAGCGGGAGTCCATGAGCAGTTCTTC	CASSIAGVHEQFF	TRBJ2-1	once	TRBV5-1	TRBD2
TGCAGCGAGCGCAGGAGCTCCTACAATGAGCAGTTCTTC	CSERRSSYNEQFF	TRBJ2-1	once	TRBV29-1	NA
TGTGCCAGCAGCCGGACTAGCGGGATACACGAGCAGTACTTC	CASSRTSGIHEQYF	TRBJ2-7	NA	TRBV7-2	TRBD2
TGTGCCAGCAGTTTGGGACAGGGGGCGGTTGAAAAACTGTTTTTT	CASSLGQGAVEKLFF	TRBJ1-4	few	TRBV6-5	TRBD1
TGTGCCAGTAGTATTCGAGGGGGCCTTAGCACAGATACGCAGTATTTT	CASSIRGGLSTDTQYF	TRBJ2-3	NA	TRBV19	TRBD1
TGCAGCGCAGCAATGAACCCACCCCTCTTCTACGAGCAGTACTTC	CSAAMNPPLFYEQYF	TRBJ2-7	once	TRBV29-1	NA
TGTGCCAGCAGCTCCTACGGGAGAAGGACAGATACGCAGTATTTT	CASSSYGRRTDTQYF	TRBJ2-3	few	TRBV7-2	NA
TGTGCCACCAGGGGGACTGATTTGAACACTGAAGCTTTCTTT	CATRGTDLNTEAFF	TRBJ1-1	many	TRBV24-1	NA
TGTGCCAGCAGTTTATCCCCTCTAGGGGTAAATAACTATGGCTACACCTTC	CASSLSPLGVNNYGYTF	TRBJ1-2	NA	TRBV12-3/TRBV12-4	NA
TGCAGTGCTAGCCACCAGACTAGCGGCCAGTTCTTC	CSASHQTSGQFF	TRBJ2-1	NA	TRBV20-1	TRBD2
TGTGCCAGCAGCGTAGCCGGAAAGGACTACGAGCAGTACTTC	CASSVAGKDYEQYF	TRBJ2-7	NA	TRBV9	NA
TGTGCCAGCAGTGACCGACAGGGTTCTCCGCGGGGCTACACCTTC	CASSDRQGSPRGYTF	TRBJ1-2	NA	TRBV6-1	TRBD1
TGTGCCAGCAGCTTCGGACTAGGCGCCGGGGAGCTGTTTTTT	CASSFGLGAGELFF	TRBJ2-2	many	TRBV5-6	TRBD2
TGTGCCAGCAGCCTCCAAGTGAGGGACAGAGAGCAGTTCTTC	CASSLQVRDREQFF	TRBJ2-1	NA	TRBV7-2	TRBD1
TGCAGCGGTTCGACGGGGGGAAGGGGCAATCAGCCCCAGCATTTT	CSGSTGGRGNQPQHF	TRBJ1-5	many	TRBV20-1	NA
TGTGCCAGCAGCTTAGCGCTTACCTCCTACGAGCAGTACTTC	CASSLALTSYEQYF	TRBJ2-7	few	TRBV7-2	NA
TGTGCCAGCAGCCGGGGGACTAGCGGGATGTCTCAGTACTTC	CASSRGTSGMSQYF	TRBJ2-7	NA	TRBV7-9	TRBD2
TGCGCCAGCACGTCGGACTTACCAGCGAACACCGGGGAGCTGTTTTTT	CASTSDLPANTGELFF	TRBJ2-2	NA	TRBV5-1	NA
TGCAGCGAGAGACAGGCTGGAGGTTTTTACAATGAGCAGTTCTTC	CSERQAGGFYNEQFF	TRBJ2-1	NA	TRBV29-1	NA
TGCAGTGCTAGAGATTCCCAGGACACCAGCCTTTTGTACGAGCAGTACTTC	CSARDSQDTSLLYEQYF	TRBJ2-7	many	TRBV20-1	NA
TGCTGCGCTTATCAGTTCCTCACTTACAATACCGGAGAGACCCAGTACTTC	CCAYQFLTYNTGETQYF	TRBJ2-5	NA	TRBV20-1	NA
TGTGCCAGCAGCTTGCTGGGAGGTAACACCGGGGAGCTGTTTTTT	CASSLLGGNTGELFF	TRBJ2-2	NA	TRBV11-3	NA
TGTGCCAGCAGTGGACGGGACAGGGGCATGAGCTATGGCTACACCTTC	CASSGRDRGMSYGYTF	TRBJ1-2	NA	TRBV2	TRBD1
TGCAGTGCTAGAGTCCCGGGACAGGGGAGTGTAAACACCATATATTTT	CSARVPGQGSVNTIYF	TRBJ1-3	NA	TRBV20-1	TRBD1
TGCAGTGCAAGGACTAGCGGGGGGGACGGGGAGACCCAGTACTTC	CSARTSGGDGETQYF	TRBJ2-5	NA	TRBV20-1	TRBD2
TGTGCCTGGAGTGTAGGGACCGCGACAGAGACCCAGTACTTC	CAWSVGTATETQYF	TRBJ2-5	NA	TRBV30	NA
TGTGCCAGCAGTTACTCGAACTATCCCCCGGCTCGGGAGCAGTTCTTC	CASSYSNYPPAREQFF	TRBJ2-1	NA	TRBV6-5	NA
TGCAGCGTATGTAAACACCCTAGCGGGTCAACCGGGGAGCTGTTTTTT	CSVCKHPSGSTGELFF	TRBJ2-2	few	TRBV29-1	TRBD2
TGTGCCATCAGTGACCCCACAGGGCTTAGCACAGATACGCAGTATTTT	CAISDPTGLSTDTQYF	TRBJ2-3	NA	TRBV10-3	NA
TGCAGTGCTTCCCACCAACGGCAAGAGACCCAGTACTTC	CSASHQRQETQYF	TRBJ2-5	few	TRBV20-1	NA
TGTGCCAGCAGTTCCACCCGGGATGGTAGGGGGGGTGCCTACGAGCAGTACTTC	CASSSTRDGRGGAYEQYF	TRBJ2-7	NA	TRBV28	NA
TGTGCCAGCAGCTTAGCCGGGATCACAGATACGCAGTATTTT	CASSLAGITDTQYF	TRBJ2-3	NA	TRBV7-6	NA
TGTGCCAGCAGCCGCCGTAGCGGGGGGCAGTTCTTC	CASSRRSGGQFF	TRBJ2-1	many	TRBV3-1	TRBD2
TGTGCCAGCAGTTTCGGGGGAGCCGGGGAGCTGTTTTTT	CASSFGGAGELFF	TRBJ2-2	NA	TRBV27	NA
TGTGCCACATCATTCGGGAGAGTTAAAGGACATGGCTACACCTTC	CATSFGRVKGHGYTF	TRBJ1-2	NA	TRBV6-8	NA
TGCAGCGTGGAAGACAAATCCTATGGCTACACCTTC	CSVEDKSYGYTF	TRBJ1-2	NA	TRBV29-1	NA